This T cell receptor beta chain stems from a study of blood T cell repertoires in COVID-19 (dated by TCRdb to about 2020). Concerning the study at large: Collaborator samples came from the United States, Italy and Spain and covered acute and convalescent phases of COVID-19. The prospective study material was composed of cDNA or gDNA derived from T cells, B-cell-depleted T cells, or PBMCs. The dataset comprised deeply sampled blood TCRbeta repertoires from subjects exposed to, actively infected with, or recovered from COVID-19. The repertoires were released in a freely available public database meant as a resource for research on the immune response to SARS-CoV-2. Samples were obtained from the ongoing ImmuneRACE study (first 160 participants) and from some 1,200 subjects provided by 6 global collaborators. Nearly every sample came with metadata listing a de-identified subject ID, COVID-19 status, age in years and sex. Where HLA class I and class II types were available, the types were taken from metadata supplied by the sample provider, not from assay-based typing. The full study reports these points: How much clinical and demographic metadata was included differed by source and by participant, and the metadata was provided uncurated.

The immunoSEQ Assay, a bias-controlled multiplex PCR, was used to amplify TCRbeta CDR3 regions from genomic DNA. Per the original workflow: The number of nucleated cells in each sample was estimated from the amplification of reference gene primers within the assay. To quantify the absolute abundance of each unique TCRbeta CDR3 rearrangement, sequence reads were collapsed and filtered. For each sample, productive Simpson clonality was calculated as the square root of Simpson's diversity index across productive rearrangements. TCRdb stores this immuneACCESS table with in-frame sequences only. Part of the clones is absent; in the studies checked, under half of the shortfall reflects unresolved V genes, and no reason is known for the rest. The D gene and trimming were derived from the DNA, and the V and J assignments and clone size from that table. The sample contains about 55,000 clones, 83% of them found a single time. 1.5% to 2% of the sample rests with the top ten.

Collaborating institutions collected whole blood in K2EDTA tubes following their own protocols. Collaborator samples were shipped for TCRbeta analysis as frozen whole blood, isolated PBMCs, or DNA extracted from either sample type. Comments on this clone: The specificity of this receptor is unknown. The record has no base qualities; no much larger clone is one base away.

From the cysteine up to the phenylalanine, the CDR3 has a length of 13 residues. The DNA shown is the 39-base CDR3, in frame from base 1. Taken from the germline V gene, the CDR1 and CDR2 loops are KGHSH and LQKENI. Relative to germline, V is 4 bases shorter and J is 8 bases shorter, with 14 bases between their ends. The receptor's source is a woman in her sixties or seventies with acute or convalescent COVID-19. In this chain, TRBV18 is recombined with TRBJ1-2; a tentative D match to TRBD1 spans 5 bases. Sequenced sample: peripheral blood. The bases read TGTGCCAGCTCACAGGACAAGGAGTGGGGCTACACCTTC. This codes for CASSQDKEWGYTF.